This TCR beta chain was recovered during a study of T cell responses to AZD1222 COVID-19 vaccine. Study-wide results and caveats: White British ancestry dominated among donors, who included more females, and clonal diversity was possibly underestimated.

The CDR3 covers 14 residues. CDR1 and CDR2 (germline): MNHEY, SVGAGI. V gave up 4 bases and J gave up 6 bases; unmatched junction bases: 7. Clones were sequenced by immunoSEQ multiplex PCR, and TCRdb holds only the in-frame ones, with some missing. The table lists about 150,000 clones, 80% to 95% of them singletons. A remark on this clone: The antigen is not known.

Source: peripheral blood, taken 28 days after the second AZD1222 dose. V gene TRBV6-5 combines with J gene TRBJ2-3; 7 positions agree with TRBD1. The source is an adult who received the AZD1222 COVID-19 vaccine. The CDR3 DNA follows: TGTGCCAGCAGTTCGGGGACAGCCCAGGATACGCAGTATTTT. Translating gives CASSSGTAQDTQYF.